The rows below give T cell receptor beta chains drawn from one sample of a study of OX40 agonist ivuxolimab in advanced cancers. Profiling relied on immunoSEQ multiplex PCR, and the TCRdb table lists in-frame clones only, not all of them. This table has approximately 59,000 clones, 88% appearing once. Here the sequenced sample was CD4+ or CD8+ T cells sorted from blood, taken in a trial of the OX40 agonist ivuxolimab. All receptors come from an adult with an advanced solid tumor such as melanoma, head and neck, liver or kidney cancer. Each CDR3 is given with its conserved first and last residue. A D gene is named only where the DNA matches it firmly. Clone size, where shown, is once, few, many, or a class for clones that have expanded.

>-|TRBV9|TRBJ2-7|TRBD2
CASSLLGSGSSGEQYF
TGTGCCAGCAGCTTACTGGGTAGCGGGAGCTCCGGCGAGCAGTACTTC
>-|TRBV10-3|TRBJ2-3|TRBD2
CAINPSRLAGGVADTQYF
TGTGCCATCAATCCTTCCCGACTAGCGGGAGGGGTCGCAGATACGCAGTATTTT
>-|TRBV15|TRBJ1-3|-
CATSGTVSGNTIYF
TGTGCCACCAGCGGGACCGTCTCTGGAAACACCATATATTTT
>-|TRBV5-1|TRBJ1-5|-
CASPTNQPQHF
TGCGCCAGTCCCACCAATCAGCCCCAGCATTTT
>-|TRBV29-1|TRBJ1-4|TRBD1
CSAGARGGQYEKLFF
TGCAGCGCGGGGGCTCGAGGGGGACAGTATGAAAAACTGTTTTTT
>-|TRBV12-5|TRBJ2-1|-
CASGLSSGLYNEQFF
TGTGCTAGTGGTTTGTCCAGCGGACTTTACAATGAGCAGTTCTTC
>-|TRBV5-4|TRBJ2-2|-
CASFITGFTGELFF
TGTGCCAGCTTTATCACGGGCTTCACCGGGGAGCTGTTTTTT
>-|TRBV29-1|TRBJ2-1|TRBD2
CSVEWREGPFRQFF
TGCAGCGTTGAATGGCGGGAGGGCCCGTTTAGGCAGTTCTTC
>-|TRBV6-5|TRBJ2-2|TRBD1
CASSYAPTGDTGELFF
TGTGCCAGCAGTTACGCGCCAACAGGGGACACCGGGGAGCTGTTTTTT
>-|TRBV11-2|TRBJ2-1|-
CASSPRGRDNEQFF
TGTGCCAGCAGCCCGAGGGGCCGCGACAATGAGCAGTTCTTC
>-|TRBV15|TRBJ2-5|-
CATSSDLGVETQYF
TGTGCCACCAGCAGTGATCTGGGGGTAGAGACCCAGTACTTC
>-|TRBV4-3|TRBJ2-2|-
CASSPQLAGANTGELFF
TGCGCCAGCAGCCCCCAACTAGCAGGCGCGAACACCGGGGAGCTGTTTTTT
>-|TRBV28|TRBJ2-5|TRBD1
CASSSDRKIQETQYF
TGTGCCAGCAGTTCGGACAGGAAAATTCAAGAGACCCAGTACTTC
>-|TRBV7-2|TRBJ2-3|-
CASSLGGAGVTDTQYF
TGTGCCAGCAGCTTAGGGGGGGCGGGAGTAACAGATACGCAGTATTTT
>once|TRBV28|TRBJ1-2|-
CASTARHFNYGYTF
TGTGCCAGCACAGCACGACACTTCAACTATGGCTACACCTTC
>-|TRBV25-1|TRBJ2-2|TRBD2
CASSETSGALTGELFF
TGTGCCAGCAGTGAGACTAGCGGGGCCTTAACCGGGGAGCTGTTTTTT
>-|TRBV6-6|TRBJ1-1|-
CASSVRGGFTEAFF
TGTGCCAGCTCGGTTAGGGGAGGGTTCACTGAAGCTTTCTTT
>-|TRBV19|TRBJ1-5|-
CASSIRGSNQPQHF
TGTGCCAGTAGTATCCGGGGAAGCAATCAGCCCCAGCATTTT
>-|TRBV19|TRBJ1-4|-
CASKIHQEGEKLFF
TGTGCCAGTAAGATACACCAGGAGGGTGAAAAACTGTTTTTT
>-|TRBV30|TRBJ2-7|TRBD1
CAWSTDREQQYF
TGTGCCTGGAGTACAGACAGGGAACAGCAGTACTTC
>-|TRBV11-2|TRBJ2-7|-
CASSPPGLFSEQYF
TGTGCCAGCAGCCCTCCGGGCCTCTTCTCCGAGCAGTACTTC
>-|TRBV5-4|TRBJ2-5|TRBD1
CASSPTGVVEETQYF
TGTGCCAGCAGCCCAACAGGGGTTGTGGAAGAGACCCAGTACTTC
>-|TRBV9|TRBJ2-1|TRBD2
CASSVAWEAGVSYNEQFF
TGTGCCAGCAGCGTAGCCTGGGAAGCGGGAGTCTCCTACAATGAGCAGTTCTTC
>few|TRBV2|TRBJ2-5|-
CASQPGVGQETQYF
TGTGCCAGCCAGCCGGGGGTAGGGCAAGAGACCCAGTACTTC
>few|TRBV5-6|TRBJ1-1|TRBD1
CASSWDRAGVAFF
TGTGCCAGCAGCTGGGACAGGGCGGGAGTAGCTTTCTTT
>-|TRBV19|TRBJ2-3|TRBD2
CASRTSGSLDTQYF
TGTGCCAGCAGGACTAGCGGGAGTTTAGATACGCAGTATTTT
>few|TRBV5-5|TRBJ1-5|-
CASSFSEGQPQHF
TGTGCCAGCAGCTTTTCGGAAGGGCAGCCCCAGCATTTT
>-|TRBV7-3|TRBJ2-7|-
CASSFTGEAGEQYF
TGTGCCAGCAGCTTTACAGGGGAGGCTGGCGAGCAGTACTTC
>-|TRBV29-1|TRBJ2-7|-
CSVEGSYEQYF
TGCAGCGTTGAGGGGAGTTACGAGCAGTACTTC
>-|TRBV7-7|TRBJ1-1|-
CASSLDRGTEAFF
TGTGCTAGCAGCTTAGACAGAGGCACTGAAGCTTTCTTT
>-|TRBV19|TRBJ2-7|TRBD1
CASSRTGGYEQYF
TGTGCCAGTAGTCGGACAGGGGGCTACGAGCAGTACTTC
>-|TRBV16|TRBJ1-2|-
CASSRNRVLDYGYTF
TGTGCCAGCAGCAGGAACAGGGTACTCGACTATGGCTACACCTTC
>-|TRBV11-3|TRBJ1-1|-
CASSFGPNTEAFF
TGTGCCAGCAGCTTTGGCCCGAACACTGAAGCTTTCTTT
>once|TRBV15|TRBJ2-7|-
CATSSWDPRDSHEQYF
TGTGCCACCAGCAGCTGGGACCCGCGGGATAGCCACGAGCAGTACTTC
>-|TRBV19|TRBJ1-2|TRBD1
CASSRNLDRSYGYTF
TGTGCCAGTAGCAGGAACCTGGACAGGTCCTATGGCTACACCTTC
>-|TRBV5-1|TRBJ2-6|TRBD2
CASSLDPPGGSGANVLTF
TGCGCCAGCAGCTTGGACCCACCGGGGGGCTCTGGGGCCAACGTCCTGACTTTC
>-|TRBV11-2|TRBJ2-7|-
CASSSDSHEQYF
TGTGCCAGCAGCTCGGACAGCCACGAGCAGTACTTC
>-|TRBV5-8|TRBJ1-1|-
CASSLKRRSAAFF
TGTGCCAGCAGCTTGAAGAGGAGATCAGCAGCTTTCTTT
>-|TRBV6-1|TRBJ1-2|TRBD1
CASSRDRGSYGYTF
TGTGCCAGCAGTCGGGACAGGGGATCTTATGGCTACACCTTC
>-|TRBV30|TRBJ2-5|TRBD2
CAWSVQAGGETQYF
TGTGCCTGGAGTGTACAGGCGGGAGGAGAGACCCAGTACTTC
>-|TRBV2|TRBJ2-3|TRBD2
CASSEGTSAPQYF
TGTGCCAGCAGTGAAGGGACTAGCGCGCCGCAGTATTTT
>-|TRBV6-5|TRBJ2-7|-
CASSRQVYYEQYF
TGTGCCAGCAGTAGGCAGGTTTACTACGAGCAGTACTTC
>once|TRBV7-2|TRBJ2-5|-
CASSLKRQETQYF
TGTGCCAGCAGCTTAAAACGCCAAGAGACCCAGTACTTC
>-|TRBV5-4|TRBJ2-5|TRBD2
CASSPGGSGRQETQYF
TGTGCCAGCAGCCCGGGGGGTAGCGGCCGGCAAGAGACCCAGTACTTC
>-|TRBV7-9|TRBJ2-4|-
CASSLGWVQYF
TGTGCCAGCAGCTTAGGCTGGGTTCAGTACTTC
>-|TRBV7-2|TRBJ2-6|TRBD1
CASSRTGGANVLTF
TGTGCCAGCAGCCGGACAGGTGGGGCCAACGTCCTGACTTTC
>once|TRBV28|TRBJ2-5|TRBD1
CASSPQGAGETQYF
TGTGCCAGCAGTCCTCAGGGGGCGGGGGAGACCCAGTACTTC